This TCR beta chain was captured in a study of T cells in tumors after PD-1 blockade. Profiled with immunoSEQ multiplex PCR; TCRdb holds only in-frame clones, not every one. The sample includes 45,000 to 60,000 clones, approximately 79% of them seen just once. V was trimmed by 8 bases and J by 3 bases, leaving 11 bases between them. CDR1 and CDR2 (germline): MNHEY, SVGAGI. The CDR3 has 12 amino acids. The TCR was taken from a human donor with basal cell carcinoma. The J gene is TRBJ2-7, the V gene TRBV6-5; D is perhaps TRBD1 (6 bases). The material was PBMCs, obtained before anti-PD-1 treatment. The CDR3 loop reads CASADRNYEQYF. The CDR3 DNA reads TGTGCCAGCGCGGACAGAAACTACGAGCAGTACTTC.